This T cell receptor (beta chain) came from a study of T cells in Graves' hyperthyroidism and ophthalmopathy. Study results and caveats: Most clonotypes expanded in thyroid above 0.001 were likewise present in blood. Researchers report that a 13 V-J model separated ophthalmopathy from stable hyperthyroidism.

This clonotype was detected only a few times. Its target is unknown. TCR beta CDR3 sequences were amplified from RNA transcripts. The HTBI primer set drove a first-round RT-PCR of the TCR CDR3. TCRdb redid the calling of the multiplex PCR reads with MiXCR, one entry per CDR3 protein. This table holds around 300,000 distinct CDR3 sequences, 22% found once. The clonotype originates from a man between 25 and 39 years old with Graves' ophthalmopathy. The sample was blood.

The CDR3 sequence is CASRGQGASDTEAFF. CDR3 nucleotide sequence: TGTGCCAGCAGAGGACAGGGGGCGAGTGACACTGAAGCTTTCTTT. The chain couples TRBV6-1 to TRBJ1-1, with 11 positions matching TRBD1. CDR1 MNHNS and CDR2 SASEGT come from the germline V gene. V was clipped by 6 bases and J by 3 bases; unmatched bases: 6. This CDR3 region has 15 residues.